One and the same sample provided the 31 T cell receptor beta chains below, sequenced in a study of cytomegalovirus exposure and HLA in healthy donors. PCR amplification relied on 60 Vbeta primers (plus 13 Jbeta primers). Clones were sequenced by immunoSEQ multiplex PCR, and TCRdb holds only the in-frame ones, with some missing. The sample holds tens of thousands of clones, 60% to 80% seen once. The sequencing input was PBMCs. These receptors all come from a young woman in good health and CMV-seronegative.

The chain employs TRBV27 and TRBJ1-1; possible D gene TRBD1, 6 bases. CDR1 and CDR2 (germline): MNHEY, SMNVEV (reference sequence). The V gene lost 5 bases and the J gene lost 5 bases, with 9 bases spanning the gap. CDR3 size: 12 residues. This chain's CDR3 is CASSPRGTEAFF. The DNA of the CDR3 is TGTGCCAGCAGTCCCAGGGGAACTGAAGCTTTCTTT.

The rearrangement joins TRBV19 to TRBJ2-7, with D maybe TRBD2 (6 bases). Trimming removed 8 bases at V and 6 bases at J, with 23 bases between. The CDR3 contains 15 residues. Germline V gene data show CDR1 as LNHDA and CDR2 as SQIVND (reference sequence). The CDR3 DNA reads TGTGCCAGTTCGGGGGTGGCTGGGAATAGCGGCGAGCAGTACTTC. Residues: CASSGVAGNSGEQYF.

A few counts support this clone. The chain couples TRBV9 to TRBJ2-3; TRBD2 aligns across 10 bases. The germline CDR1 and CDR2 sequences are SGDLS and YYNGEE. The junction had 3 bases not matched to a gene; V was cut back by 6 bases and J by 2 bases. The CDR3 is 14 amino acids. CDR3 sequence: CASKAGGFTDTQYF. The CDR3 region has the DNA TGTGCCAGCAAAGCGGGGGGGTTCACAGATACGCAGTATTTT.

The chain joins TRBV7-2 to TRBJ2-3, with 8 bases that match TRBD2. Trimming cost V 5 bases and J 1 base; bases outside gene matches: 8. The germline gives CDR1 SGHTA, CDR2 FQGNSA. The CDR3 covers 16 residues. The CDR3 here is CASSRFSGARTDTQYF. The CDR3 coding sequence is TGTGCCAGCAGCCGTTTTAGCGGGGCCCGCACAGATACGCAGTATTTT. The full variable domain, completed using reference TRBV7-2 and TRBJ2-3, is GAGVSQSPSNKVTEKGKDVELRCDPISGHTALYWYRQSLGQGLEFLIYFQGNSAPDKSGLPSDRFSAERTGGSVSTLTIQRTQQEDSAVYLCASSRFSGARTDTQYFGPGTRLTVL.

This sequence joins TRBV5-1 and TRBJ2-7, with D possibly being TRBD1 (5 bases). The CDR3 length is 13 residues. The germline V gene encodes CDR1 SGHRS and CDR2 YFSETQ. V lost 0 bases and J 5 bases, leaving 9 bases between the germline ends. The CDR3 loop is CASSLGGQNEQYF. Written as DNA, the CDR3 is TGCGCCAGCAGCTTGGGGGGCCAAAACGAGCAGTACTTC. Full variable domain (rest looked up from reference TRBV5-1 and TRBJ2-7): KAGVTQTPRYLIKTRGQQVTLSCSPISGHRSVSWYQQTPGQGLQFLFEYFSETQRNKGNFPGRFSGRQFSNSRSEMNVSTLELGDSALYLCASSLGGQNEQYFGPGTRLTVT.

The chain links TRBV4-3 to TRBJ1-1, with D possibly matching TRBD1 (6 bases). The CDR3 runs 16 residues. Germline lookup yields CDR1 LGHNA and CDR2 YSLEER. The V end was cut by 1 base, the J end by 3 bases, with 15 bases between. CDR3 nucleotides: TGCGCCAGCAGCCAAGCCCTTAGGGGGACGGACACTGAAGCTTTCTTT. This codes for CASSQALRGTDTEAFF.

A few counts support this clone. V is TRBV5-6 and J is TRBJ1-1; D is unclear. The CDR3 spans 14 residues. Trimming shortened V by 4 bases and J by 0 bases, and 10 bases separated the two germline ends. CDR1 is SGHDT, CDR2 YYEEEE, per germline. CDR3 bases: TGTGCCAGCAGCGCCGGGAGGTTGAACACTGAAGCTTTCTTT. It yields the protein CASSAGRLNTEAFF.

This chain joins TRBV5-1 and TRBJ1-1; weak D call: TRBD1 (6 bases). This CDR3 has 15 amino acids. V lost 1 base, J lost 1 base, and 11 bases lay in between. Germline V lookup: CDR1 SGHRS, CDR2 YFSETQ. CDR3 protein: CASSLREGGNTEAFF. CDR3 nucleotide sequence: TGCGCCAGCAGCTTGAGGGAAGGGGGGAACACTGAAGCTTTCTTT.

The chain has TRBV28 and TRBJ1-5; D is possibly TRBD1 (6 bases). Trimming shortened V by 3 bases and J by 3 bases, and 18 bases separated the two germline ends. This CDR3 is built from 17 residues. Per the germline V gene, CDR1 is MDHEN and CDR2 is SYDVKM. For the CDR3, the DNA is TGTGCCAGCAGTTTGGTCGGAAGCGGGGGCGTCAATCAGCCCCAGCATTTT. Amino acid sequence: CASSLVGSGGVNQPQHF.

The rearrangement uses TRBV10-3 and TRBJ2-7; perhaps TRBD1 as D (5 bases). Germline V gene sequence: CDR1 ENHRY, CDR2 SYGVKD. Trimming took off 3 bases at V and 4 bases at J, with 19 bases between the two ends. This CDR3 has 16 residues. Here the CDR3 DNA reads TGTGCCATCAGTGATACGACTCACAGGTCCCCTTACGAGCAGTACTTC. Its translation: CAISDTTHRSPYEQYF.

This chain connects TRBV9 to TRBJ1-2; maybe TRBD1 (6 bases). Germline V gene sequence: CDR1 SGDLS, CDR2 YYNGEE. The ends were cut back, 3 bases at V and 8 bases at J, with 14 bases in the middle. The CDR3 has 13 residues. CDR3 DNA: TGTGCCAGCAGCGCCCAGACAGGCTGGGGCTACACCTTC. It codes for CASSAQTGWGYTF.

CDR3 nucleotide sequence: TGCGCCAGCAGCAACCCGGCGGGGGGGCCAGATACGCAGTATTTT. Its protein product is CASSNPAGGPDTQYF. This rearrangement joins TRBV5-1 to TRBJ2-3; 9 bases agree with TRBD2. This CDR3 is 15 amino acids long. The J segment lost 4 bases and the V segment lost 4 bases, leaving 7 bases of the junction unmatched. The germline gives CDR1 SGHRS, CDR2 YFSETQ. Drawing the rest from reference TRBV5-1 and TRBJ2-3, the complete variable domain is KAGVTQTPRYLIKTRGQQVTLSCSPISGHRSVSWYQQTPGQGLQFLFEYFSETQRNKGNFPGRFSGRQFSNSRSEMNVSTLELGDSALYLCASSNPAGGPDTQYFGPGTRLTVL.

J is TRBJ1-1 and V is TRBV6-6; D is unclear. CDR1 and CDR2 from the germline V gene are MNHNY and SVGAGI (reference sequence). Trimming removed 0 bases from V and 10 bases from J, with 9 bases in between. CDR3 length: 12 residues. The CDR3 nucleotides are TGTGCCAGCAGTTACTCGAGAGGGCGAGCTTTCTTT. Residues: CASSYSRGRAFF.

In this sample, this clone turned up once. This chain links TRBV15 with TRBJ2-7; maybe TRBD1 (6 bases). The CDR3 totals 15 residues. Trimming left V 4 bases short and J 0 bases short, with 13 bases between. The V gene's germline CDR1 is LNHNV and CDR2 YYDKDF (reference sequence). Written as DNA, the CDR3 is TGTGCCACCAGCACGCTTAGACAGGACTCCTACGAGCAGTACTTC. This sequence encodes CATSTLRQDSYEQYF.

The gene calls are TRBV11-1 and TRBJ2-2, with D maybe TRBD1 (6 bases). The CDR3 consists of 14 residues. V was shortened by 7 bases and J by 1 base, with 10 bases between the two germline ends. Germline CDR1 is SGHAT and CDR2 is FQDESV (reference sequence). CDR3 sequence: CASNPQGNTGELFF. CDR3 nucleotides: TGTGCCAGCAACCCACAGGGGAACACCGGGGAGCTGTTTTTT.

This sequence joins TRBV12-1 and TRBJ1-4. TRBV12-1 is annotated as a pseudogene. This CDR3 has 15 amino acids. For the CDR3, the DNA is TGTGCCAGCCGCCGGCGGGGGTCTCCTAATGAAAAACTGTTTTTT. Protein: CASRRRGSPNEKLFF.

The chain uses TRBV7-3 and TRBJ1-2; the match to TRBD1 covers 8 bases. Trimming took 5 bases from V and 8 from J; bases not matched to a gene: 19. Germline CDR1 is SGHTA and CDR2 is FQGTGA. The CDR3 runs 17 residues. The CDR3 loop is CASSPRAGGIAISGYTF. The CDR3 bases are TGTGCCAGCAGCCCAAGGGCAGGGGGCATAGCGATTTCGGGCTACACCTTC.

The J gene is TRBJ1-4, the V gene TRBV30; D gene ambiguous. V was cut by 1 base and J by 5 bases, with 5 bases left in between. This CDR3 is built from 12 residues. Germline-derived CDR1 and CDR2 are GTSNPN and SVGIG (reference sequence). CDR3 DNA sequence: TGTGCCTGGAGTGCCCTCAATGAAAAACTGTTTTTT. Encoded protein: CAWSALNEKLFF.

The genes are TRBV11-2 and TRBJ2-1; the D gene is possibly TRBD2 (6 bases). Trimming left V 7 bases short and J 4 bases short, with 17 bases between. CDR1 and CDR2 from the germline V gene are SGHAT and FQNNGV. This CDR3 is 15 amino acids long. The CDR3 spells CASKVGRGRYNEQFF. The DNA for the CDR3 is TGTGCCAGCAAGGTGGGGCGGGGCCGATACAATGAGCAGTTCTTC.

The CDR3 sequence: CASSLRAILADTQYF. The CDR3 DNA is TGTGCCAGCAGTTTGAGGGCCATACTGGCAGATACGCAGTATTTT. The chain recombines TRBV28 with TRBJ2-3; possible D gene TRBD2, 5 bases. With 3 bases removed from V and 4 bases from J, the gap between germline ends came to 14 bases. CDR3 length equals 15 residues. In germline, CDR1 is MDHEN, CDR2 SYDVKM. The variable domain in full, with the rest retrieved from reference TRBV28 and TRBJ2-3, is DVKVTQSSRYLVKRTGEKVFLECVQDMDHENMFWYRQDPGLGLRLIYFSYDVKMKEKGDIPEGYSVSREKKERFSLILESASTNQTSMYLCASSLRAILADTQYFGPGTRLTVL.

V usage is TRBV9 and J usage is TRBJ1-1; no firm D call. Trimming took 5 bases from V and 2 from J, leaving 16 bases between them. The CDR3 is 15 amino acids. Germline V CDR1 and CDR2: SGDLS, YYNGEE. The CDR3 nucleotides are TGTGCCAGCAGGGCGGCCGGAACGGTAAACACTGAAGCTTTCTTT. Its protein is CASRAAGTVNTEAFF.

J is TRBJ1-2 and V is TRBV6-1; 8 bases are a match to TRBD1. This CDR3 comprises 14 residues. Trimming took 2 bases from V and 4 from J; bases not matched to a gene: 3. In germline, CDR1 is MNHNS, CDR2 SASEGT. CDR3 sequence (DNA): TGTGCCAGCAGTGAACAGGGGGCCATCTATGGCTACACCTTC. It is translated as CASSEQGAIYGYTF.

This clone appeared a single time. The chain links TRBV29-1 to TRBJ2-2; tentative D call: TRBD1 (5 bases). The CDR3 has 14 residues. Looked up from germline, CDR1 is SQVTM and CDR2 is ANQGSEA. Trimming pared 5 bases from V and 4 bases from J, leaving 14 bases between. The CDR3 DNA reads as TGCAGCGTTCAGGGCAGGGATTCCACCGGGGAGCTGTTTTTT. Protein: CSVQGRDSTGELFF.

The chain is built from TRBV19 and TRBJ2-3; TRBD2 might be the D (6 bases). Trimming shortened V by 3 bases and J by 0 bases, and 10 bases separated the two germline ends. The CDR3 length is 15 residues. Germline CDR1 LNHDA, CDR2 SQIVND (reference sequence). CDR3 sequence reads: CASSIPGTSTDTQYF. The CDR3 DNA reads as TGTGCCAGTAGTATCCCCGGGACTAGCACAGATACGCAGTATTTT.

This clone was observed once. The CDR3 loop is CATSSKLGDRAFF. CDR3 coding DNA: TGTGCCACCAGCAGTAAATTAGGGGACAGAGCTTTCTTT. The chain carries TRBV15 and TRBJ1-1, with 7 bases aligning to TRBD1. The germline gives CDR1 LNHNV, CDR2 YYDKDF (reference sequence). The CDR3 sequence is 13 residues long. Losses at the gene ends were 3 bases for V and 10 bases for J; bases not matched to a gene: 8.

The V gene is TRBV7-7, the J gene TRBJ2-7; D perhaps matches TRBD1 (6 bases). V was pared by 5 bases and J by 6 bases, with 20 bases between. Germline CDR1 is SSHAT and CDR2 is FNYEAQ (reference sequence). The CDR3 spans 15 residues. CDR3 nucleotide sequence: TGTGCCAGCAGCCCGCATGGGGGCTCTAAAGGCGAGCAGTACTTC. Protein: CASSPHGGSKGEQYF.

The rearrangement links TRBV15 to TRBJ2-7; D is unresolved. The V and J ends lost 0 bases and 4 bases respectively, with 10 bases between them. Germline V gives CDR1 LNHNV, CDR2 YYDKDF (reference sequence). The length of the CDR3 is 14 residues. CDR3 sequence reads: CATSREVLSYEQYF. DNA of the CDR3: TGTGCCACCAGCAGAGAGGTCCTCAGTTACGAGCAGTACTTC.

The chain recombines TRBV18 with TRBJ2-7; 9 nucleotides align to TRBD1. V dropped 4 bases and J dropped 6; count of bases not matched to a gene: 7. There are 14 residues in the CDR3. From germline, CDR1 is KGHSH and CDR2 LQKENI. DNA for the CDR3: TGTGCCAGCTCACTCCGGGACAGGGATGGCGAGCAGTACTTC. Amino acids: CASSLRDRDGEQYF.

This clone has more than one count but fewer than ten. The chain has TRBV5-1 and TRBJ2-7; 8 positions agree with TRBD1. This CDR3 has 14 residues. Germline V gene lookup returns CDR1 SGHRS and CDR2 YFSETQ. Trimming took 0 bases from V and 5 from J; bases not matched to a gene: 4. The CDR3 DNA follows: TGCGCCAGCAGCTTGGGACAGGGGACGCACGAGCAGTACTTC. This encodes CASSLGQGTHEQYF.

This chain joins TRBV19 and TRBJ2-5; tentative D call: TRBD2 (6 bases). Trimming removed 11 bases from V and 4 bases from J, with 17 bases in between. Germline assignment: CDR1 LNHDA and CDR2 SQIVND (reference sequence). The CDR3 extends over 13 amino acids. This CDR3 reads CAVGGNLRETQYF. The CDR3 DNA reads TGTGCCGTGGGGGGTAATCTGAGAGAGACCCAGTACTTC.

The J gene is TRBJ2-2, the V gene TRBV29-1, with no clear D. The CDR3 contains 11 residues. Germline lookup yields CDR1 SQVTM and CDR2 ANQGSEA. V was trimmed by 6 bases and J by 4 bases, leaving 6 bases between them. The CDR3 loop is CSVRITGELFF. The CDR3 DNA reads as TGCAGCGTGAGGATCACCGGGGAGCTGTTTTTT.